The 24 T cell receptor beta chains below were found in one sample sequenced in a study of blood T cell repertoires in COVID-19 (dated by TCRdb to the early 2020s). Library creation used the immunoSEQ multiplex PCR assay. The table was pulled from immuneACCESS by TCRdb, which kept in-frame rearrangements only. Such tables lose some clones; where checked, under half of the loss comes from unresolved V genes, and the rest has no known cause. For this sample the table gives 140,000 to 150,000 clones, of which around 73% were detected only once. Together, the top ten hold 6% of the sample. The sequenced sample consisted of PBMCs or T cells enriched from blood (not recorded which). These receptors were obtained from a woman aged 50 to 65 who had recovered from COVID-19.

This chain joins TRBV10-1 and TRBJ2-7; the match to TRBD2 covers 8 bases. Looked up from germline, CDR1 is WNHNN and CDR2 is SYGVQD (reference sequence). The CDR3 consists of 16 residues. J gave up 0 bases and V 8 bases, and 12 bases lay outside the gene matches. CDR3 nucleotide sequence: TGCGCCAGCCGACTTAACAAGCGGGGGAGCTCCTACGAGCAGTACTTC. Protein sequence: CASRLNKRGSSYEQYF.

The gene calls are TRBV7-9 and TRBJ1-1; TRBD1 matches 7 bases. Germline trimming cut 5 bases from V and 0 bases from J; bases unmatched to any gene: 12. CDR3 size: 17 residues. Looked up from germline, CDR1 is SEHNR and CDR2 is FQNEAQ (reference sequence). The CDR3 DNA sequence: TGTGCCAGCAGCATCGGACAGGCCGCATTTATGAACACTGAAGCTTTCTTT. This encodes CASSIGQAAFMNTEAFF. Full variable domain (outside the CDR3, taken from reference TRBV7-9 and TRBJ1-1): DTGVSQNPRHKITKRGQNVTFRCDPISEHNRLYWYRQTLGQGPEFLTYFQNEAQLEKSRLLSDRFSAERPKGSFSTLEIQRTEQGDSAMYLCASSIGQAAFMNTEAFFGQGTRLTVV.

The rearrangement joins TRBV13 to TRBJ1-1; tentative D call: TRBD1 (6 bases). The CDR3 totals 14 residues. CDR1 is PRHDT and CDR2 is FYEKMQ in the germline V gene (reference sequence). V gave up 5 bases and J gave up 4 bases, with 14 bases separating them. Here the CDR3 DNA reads TGTGCCAGCAGCCGTAGGGGGACGGGCACTGAAGCTTTCTTT. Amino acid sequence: CASSRRGTGTEAFF. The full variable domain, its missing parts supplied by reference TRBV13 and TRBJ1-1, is AAGVIQSPRHLIKEKRETATLKCYPIPRHDTVYWYQQGPGQDPQFLISFYEKMQSDKGSIPDRFSAQQFSDYHSELNMSSLELGDSALYFCASSRRGTGTEAFFGQGTRLTVV.

In nucleotides, the CDR3 is TGTGCCAGCAGTACCCTCGCAGGACAGGGGAGGAGCTATGGCTACACCTTC. This codes for CASSTLAGQGRSYGYTF. The gene calls are TRBV27 and TRBJ1-2, with 9 positions matching TRBD1. Germline CDR1 reads MNHEY; CDR2 reads SMNVEV (reference sequence). This CDR3 region has 17 residues. V lost 5 bases to trimming and J lost 4 bases; unmatched junction nucleotides: 14.

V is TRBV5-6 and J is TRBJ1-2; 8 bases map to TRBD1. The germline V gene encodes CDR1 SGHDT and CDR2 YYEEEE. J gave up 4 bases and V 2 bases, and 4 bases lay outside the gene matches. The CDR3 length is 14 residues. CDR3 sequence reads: CASSLRTGFYGYTF. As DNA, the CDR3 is TGTGCCAGCAGCTTACGGACAGGGTTCTATGGCTACACCTTC.

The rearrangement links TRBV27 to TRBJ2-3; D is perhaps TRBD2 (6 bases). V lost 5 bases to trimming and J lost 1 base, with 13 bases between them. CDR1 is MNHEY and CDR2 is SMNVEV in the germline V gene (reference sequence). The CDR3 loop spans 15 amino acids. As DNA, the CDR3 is TGTGCCAGCAGTAAGGCGCCTAGCGGCACAGATACGCAGTATTTT. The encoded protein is CASSKAPSGTDTQYF.

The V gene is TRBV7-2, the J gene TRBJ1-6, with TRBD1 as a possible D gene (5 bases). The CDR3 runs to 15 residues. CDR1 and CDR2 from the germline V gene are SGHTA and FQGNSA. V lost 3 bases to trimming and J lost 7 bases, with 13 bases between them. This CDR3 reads CASSFGGYPNSPLHF. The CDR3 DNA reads TGTGCCAGCAGCTTCGGGGGATACCCCAATTCACCCCTCCACTTT.

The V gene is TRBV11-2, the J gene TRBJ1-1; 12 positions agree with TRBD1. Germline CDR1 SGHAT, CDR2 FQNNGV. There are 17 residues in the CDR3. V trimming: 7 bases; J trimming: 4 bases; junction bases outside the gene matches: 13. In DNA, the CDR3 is TGTGCCAGCACGGAGTTTGGGGACAGGGGGCATAGCACTGAAGCTTTCTTT. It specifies CASTEFGDRGHSTEAFF.

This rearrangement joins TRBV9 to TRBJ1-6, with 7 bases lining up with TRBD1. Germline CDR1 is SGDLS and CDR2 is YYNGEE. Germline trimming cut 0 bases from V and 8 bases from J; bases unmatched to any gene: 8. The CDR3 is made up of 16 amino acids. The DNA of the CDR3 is TGTGCCAGCAGCGTAGAGGACAGGTTATCGGATTCACCCCTCCACTTT. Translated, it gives CASSVEDRLSDSPLHF.

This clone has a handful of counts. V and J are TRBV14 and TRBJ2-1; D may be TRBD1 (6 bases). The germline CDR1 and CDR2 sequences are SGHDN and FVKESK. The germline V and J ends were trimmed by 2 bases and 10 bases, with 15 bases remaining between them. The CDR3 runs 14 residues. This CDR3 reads CASSQLLGGYEQFF. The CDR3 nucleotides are TGTGCCAGCAGCCAACTTCTAGGGGGATACGAGCAGTTCTTC.

The CDR3 loop reads CSGTGGTSPDTQYF. The CDR3 DNA sequence: TGCAGCGGCACTGGCGGGACGTCCCCAGATACGCAGTATTTT. This chain connects TRBV29-1 to TRBJ2-3; D possibly corresponds to TRBD2 (6 bases). V gave up 7 bases and J gave up 4 bases, with 18 bases separating them. The CDR3 is 14 residues long. Germline V gene lookup returns CDR1 SQVTM and CDR2 ANQGSEA.

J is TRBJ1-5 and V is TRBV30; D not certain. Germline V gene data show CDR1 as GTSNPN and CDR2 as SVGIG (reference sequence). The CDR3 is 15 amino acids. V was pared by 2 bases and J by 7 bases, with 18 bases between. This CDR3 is CAWSRLDGSGQPQHF. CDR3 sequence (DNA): TGTGCCTGGAGTAGATTGGACGGGAGCGGGCAGCCCCAGCATTTT. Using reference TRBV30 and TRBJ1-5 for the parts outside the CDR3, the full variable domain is SQTIHQWPATLVQPVGSPLSLECTVEGTSNPNLYWYRQAAGRGLQLLFYSVGIGQISSEVPQNLSASRPQDRQFILSSKKLLLSDSGFYLCAWSRLDGSGQPQHFGDGTRLSIL.

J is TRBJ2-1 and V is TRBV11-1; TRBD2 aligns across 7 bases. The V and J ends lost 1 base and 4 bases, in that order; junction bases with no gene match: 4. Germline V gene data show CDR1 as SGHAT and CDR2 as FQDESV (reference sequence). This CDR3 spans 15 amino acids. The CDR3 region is CASSLGGSGYNEQFF. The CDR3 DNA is TGTGCCAGCAGCTTAGGTGGTAGCGGGTACAATGAGCAGTTCTTC.

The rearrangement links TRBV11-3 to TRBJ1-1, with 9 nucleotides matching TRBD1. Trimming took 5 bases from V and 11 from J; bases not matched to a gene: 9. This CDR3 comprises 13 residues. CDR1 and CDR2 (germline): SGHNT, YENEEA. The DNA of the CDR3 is TGTGCCAGCAGCCTCACCCGGGACAGGGCTGCTTTCTTT. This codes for CASSLTRDRAAFF.

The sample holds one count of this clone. The CDR3 reads CAISVSQGANQPQHF. The CDR3 DNA follows: TGTGCCATCAGTGTGAGTCAGGGGGCCAATCAGCCCCAGCATTTT. The chain carries TRBV10-3 and TRBJ1-5, with TRBD1 identical over 8 bases. V trimming: 4 bases; J trimming: 3 bases; junction bases outside the gene matches: 5. The CDR3 contains 15 residues. Germline V gives CDR1 ENHRY, CDR2 SYGVKD.

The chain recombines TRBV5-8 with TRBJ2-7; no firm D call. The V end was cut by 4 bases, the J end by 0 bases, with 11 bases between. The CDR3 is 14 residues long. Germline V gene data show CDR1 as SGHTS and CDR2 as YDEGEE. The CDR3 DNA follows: TGTGCCAGCAGCCCTGTCGAGCACTCCTACGAGCAGTACGTC. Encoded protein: CASSPVEHSYEQYV.

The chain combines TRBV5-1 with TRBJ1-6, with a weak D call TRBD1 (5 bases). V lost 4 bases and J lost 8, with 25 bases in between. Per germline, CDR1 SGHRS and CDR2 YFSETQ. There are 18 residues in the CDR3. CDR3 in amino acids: CASSPEPLRASRDSPLHF. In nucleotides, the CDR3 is TGCGCCAGCAGCCCGGAACCCCTCAGGGCGAGTAGGGATTCACCCCTCCACTTT.

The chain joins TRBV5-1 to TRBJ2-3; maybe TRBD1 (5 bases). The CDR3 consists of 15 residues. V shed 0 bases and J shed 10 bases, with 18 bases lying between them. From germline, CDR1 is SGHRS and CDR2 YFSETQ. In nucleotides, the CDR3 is TGCGCCAGCAGCTTGGAGCCGGACAACCAGTTTGCGCAGTATTTT. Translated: CASSLEPDNQFAQYF.

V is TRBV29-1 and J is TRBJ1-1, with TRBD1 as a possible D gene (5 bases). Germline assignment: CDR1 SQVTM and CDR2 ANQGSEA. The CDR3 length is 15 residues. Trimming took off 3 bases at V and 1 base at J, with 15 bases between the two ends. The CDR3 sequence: CSVEGGVRRNTEAFF. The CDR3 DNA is TGCAGCGTTGAGGGGGGAGTCCGTAGGAACACTGAAGCTTTCTTT.

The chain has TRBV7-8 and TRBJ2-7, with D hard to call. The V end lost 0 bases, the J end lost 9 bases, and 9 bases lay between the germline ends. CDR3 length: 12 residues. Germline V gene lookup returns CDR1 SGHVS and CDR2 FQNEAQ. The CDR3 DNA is TGTGCCAGCAGCTTAGCGTTGGGCTTGCAGTACGTC. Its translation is CASSLALGLQYV.

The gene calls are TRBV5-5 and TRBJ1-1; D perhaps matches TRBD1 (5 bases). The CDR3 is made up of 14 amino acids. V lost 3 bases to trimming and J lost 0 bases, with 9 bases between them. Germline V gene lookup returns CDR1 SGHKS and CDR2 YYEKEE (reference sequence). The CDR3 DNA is TGTGCCAGCAGCTGGGACTGGGTGAACACTGAAGCTTTCTTT. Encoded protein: CASSWDWVNTEAFF.

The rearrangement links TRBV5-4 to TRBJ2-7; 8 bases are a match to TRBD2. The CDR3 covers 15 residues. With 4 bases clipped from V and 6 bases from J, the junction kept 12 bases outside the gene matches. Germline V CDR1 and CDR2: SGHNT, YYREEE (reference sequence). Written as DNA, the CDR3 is TGTGCCAGCAGCCTTCCGGGACTAGGGTCTACCGAGCAGTACTTC. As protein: CASSLPGLGSTEQYF.

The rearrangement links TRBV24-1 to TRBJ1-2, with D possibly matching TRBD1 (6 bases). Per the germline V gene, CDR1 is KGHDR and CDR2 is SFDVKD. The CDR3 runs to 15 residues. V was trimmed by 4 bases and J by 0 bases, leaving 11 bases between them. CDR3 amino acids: CATSDPGTTNYGYTF. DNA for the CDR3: TGTGCCACCAGTGACCCCGGGACAACTAACTATGGCTACACCTTC.

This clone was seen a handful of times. CDR3 DNA: TGTGCCAGCAGCTACAGGGGAGAAGTCGGCTACACCTTC. Protein: CASSYRGEVGYTF. This rearrangement joins TRBV12-3 or TRBV12-4 to TRBJ1-2; TRBD1 matches 7 bases. CDR3 length: 13 residues. V shed 6 bases, J shed 8 bases, and the junction held 9 bases outside the gene matches.